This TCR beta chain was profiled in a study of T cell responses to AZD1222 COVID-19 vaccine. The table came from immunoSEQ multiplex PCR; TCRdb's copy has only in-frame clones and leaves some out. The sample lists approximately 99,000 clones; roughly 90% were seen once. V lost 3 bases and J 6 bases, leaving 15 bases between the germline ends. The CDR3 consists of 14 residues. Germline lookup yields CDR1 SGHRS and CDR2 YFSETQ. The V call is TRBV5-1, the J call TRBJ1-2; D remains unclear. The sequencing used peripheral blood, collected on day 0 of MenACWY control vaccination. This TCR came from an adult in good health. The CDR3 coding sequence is TGCGCCAGCAGCTCCGGGATATTCCCCGATGGCTACACCTTC. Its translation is CASSSGIFPDGYTF.